The 15 T cell receptor beta chains given below trace back to one sample, sequenced in a study of blood T cell repertoires in COVID-19 (dated by TCRdb to about 2020). Library construction relied on the immunoSEQ multiplex PCR assay. This is the immuneACCESS table as TCRdb keeps it, with only in-frame sequences that have V and J called. A part of the clones is gone; compared with another copy, unresolved V genes explain less than half, and the rest is unexplained. The sample table records 360,000 or so clones; more than 75% of these occur just once. Together, the top ten hold approximately 3.1% of the sample. The specimen sequenced was PBMCs or T cells enriched from blood (not recorded which). The receptor set was obtained from a woman aged 25-40 years who had recovered from COVID-19.

This chain connects TRBV5-1 to TRBJ2-2; TRBD2 matches at 14 bases. The germline V gene encodes CDR1 SGHRS and CDR2 YFSETQ. This CDR3 has 16 amino acids. Germline trimming cut 4 bases from V and 4 bases from J; bases unmatched to any gene: 3. The CDR3 nucleotides read TGCGCCAGCAGCATAGGGACTAGCGGGGGCACCGGGGAGCTGTTTTTT. Amino acid sequence: CASSIGTSGGTGELFF. Supplemented by reference TRBV5-1 and TRBJ2-2, the full variable domain reads KAGVTQTPRYLIKTRGQQVTLSCSPISGHRSVSWYQQTPGQGLQFLFEYFSETQRNKGNFPGRFSGRQFSNSRSEMNVSTLELGDSALYLCASSIGTSGGTGELFFGEGSRLTVL.

This chain links TRBV2 with TRBJ2-1, with 8 bases that match TRBD2. V was clipped by 8 bases and J by 10 bases; unmatched bases: 19. Germline-derived CDR1 and CDR2 are SNHLY and FYNNEI. The CDR3 length is 16 residues. CDR3 in DNA: TGTGCCAGCCGCCAGTTAGCGGGATCTGACTACTGGGAGCAGTTCTTC. Residues: CASRQLAGSDYWEQFF. Using reference TRBV2 and TRBJ2-1 for the parts outside the CDR3, the full variable domain is EPEVTQTPSHQVTQMGQEVILRCVPISNHLYFYWYRQILGQKVEFLVSFYNNEISEKSEIFDDQFSVERPDGSNFTLKIRSTKLEDSAMYFCASRQLAGSDYWEQFFGPGTRLTVL.

CDR3 in DNA: TGTGCCAGCAGTGAAGGGACAGGGGGCCCGCTTAACTATGGCTACACCTTC. It yields the protein CASSEGTGGPLNYGYTF. This rearrangement joins TRBV27 to TRBJ1-2; 12 nucleotides line up with TRBD1. CDR3 length: 17 amino acids. Germline trimming cut 5 bases from V and 1 base from J; bases unmatched to any gene: 8. In germline, CDR1 is MNHEY, CDR2 SMNVEV (reference sequence).

The rearrangement uses TRBV12-2 and TRBJ2-1; the table assigns TRBD2, which was not confirmed against the DNA. TRBV12-2 is a documented pseudogene. The CDR3 runs 17 residues. The CDR3: CASRLGVAMWPYNEQFF. CDR3 nucleotide sequence: TGTGCAAGTCGCTTAGGAGTAGCTATGTGGCCCTACAATGAGCAGTTCTTC.

The chain links TRBV4-1 to TRBJ1-3; D not resolved. Germline CDR1 is MGHRA and CDR2 is YSYEKL. The CDR3 has 15 residues. V lost 1 base and J 4 bases, leaving 11 bases between the germline ends. The CDR3 loop is CASSQASYPGNTIYF. CDR3 in DNA: TGCGCCAGCAGCCAAGCTTCCTACCCGGGAAACACCATATATTTT.

This chain connects TRBV6-2 or TRBV6-3 to TRBJ2-7; D might be TRBD2 (5 bases). The CDR3 runs to 16 residues. Trimming removed 4 bases at V and 2 bases at J, with 18 bases between. Germline V CDR1 and CDR2: MNHEY, SVGEGT. CDR3 coding DNA: TGTGCCAGCAGTTTCGGCGGGTTGGACCCCGCCTACGAGCAGTACTTC. It translates to CASSFGGLDPAYEQYF.

The chain joins TRBV30 to TRBJ2-1, with TRBD1 matching 8 bases. Germline V gene sequence: CDR1 GTSNPN, CDR2 SVGIG (reference sequence). This CDR3 has 13 residues. J was trimmed by 4 bases and V by 6 bases; bases with no gene match: 5. CDR3 in amino acids: CACPGTGYNEQFF. CDR3 bases: TGTGCCTGTCCCGGGACAGGATACAATGAGCAGTTCTTC.

In its sample, this clone was seen once. This sequence joins TRBV2 and TRBJ1-1; D unresolved. The CDR3 is made up of 14 amino acids. Trimming took 7 bases from V and 5 from J, leaving 17 bases between them. The germline CDR1 and CDR2 sequences are SNHLY and FYNNEI. CDR3 in DNA: TGTGCCAGCACCTCCGATCGGGTGGAGACTGAAGCTTTCTTT. Translating it yields CASTSDRVETEAFF.

The V gene is TRBV5-1, the J gene TRBJ2-6; D unresolved. CDR3 length: 14 residues. From germline, CDR1 is SGHRS and CDR2 YFSETQ. V was cut by 3 bases and J by 4 bases, with 8 bases left in between. The CDR3 spells CASSSTAGANVLTF. The CDR3 DNA reads TGCGCCAGCAGCTCAACAGCCGGGGCCAACGTCCTGACTTTC.

The chain carries TRBV5-1 and TRBJ2-3, with 12 bases identical to TRBD2. V lost 4 bases to trimming and J lost 2 bases; unmatched junction nucleotides: 2. This CDR3 is 15 amino acids long. Germline CDR1 and CDR2: SGHRS and YFSETQ. The CDR3 spells CASSTSGGYTDTQYF. In DNA, the CDR3 is TGCGCCAGCAGCACTAGCGGGGGGTACACAGATACGCAGTATTTT. Complete variable domain (other parts from reference TRBV5-1 and TRBJ2-3): KAGVTQTPRYLIKTRGQQVTLSCSPISGHRSVSWYQQTPGQGLQFLFEYFSETQRNKGNFPGRFSGRQFSNSRSEMNVSTLELGDSALYLCASSTSGGYTDTQYFGPGTRLTVL.

Regarding this clone: This sample includes further DNA sequences coding for the same CDR3. The V gene is TRBV5-1, the J gene TRBJ1-5; possibly TRBD1 for D (6 bases). The CDR3 is 14 residues long. Germline V CDR1 and CDR2: SGHRS, YFSETQ. Between the trimmed V and J ends, which lost 4 bases and 4 bases, there was a span of 12 bases. CDR3 region: CASSPRGGNQPQHF. CDR3 in DNA: TGCGCCAGCAGCCCCCGAGGGGGTAATCAGCCCCAGCATTTT.

In its sample, this clone was seen once. This chain connects TRBV28 to TRBJ1-2; maybe TRBD1 (6 bases). This CDR3 has 13 amino acids. Germline values: CDR1 MDHEN, CDR2 SYDVKM. V lost 5 bases, J lost 3 bases, and 10 bases lay in between. CDR3 nucleotide sequence: TGTGCCAGCAGTACTTACAGGGACTATGGCTACACCTTC. Translation: CASSTYRDYGYTF.

The rearrangement uses TRBV19 and TRBJ1-5; 7 nucleotides align to TRBD1. This CDR3 region has 17 residues. Germline trimming cut 3 bases from V and 3 bases from J; bases unmatched to any gene: 11. Germline CDR1 is LNHDA and CDR2 is SQIVND (reference sequence). CDR3 bases: TGTGCCAGTAGTATTAGGGGGCTCAGGACGGACAATCAGCCCCAGCATTTT. Translating it yields CASSIRGLRTDNQPQHF.

The genes are TRBV27 and TRBJ2-5; D gene unclear. The CDR3 is 13 amino acids. The ends were cut back, 4 bases at V and 1 base at J, with 7 bases in the middle. Germline CDR1 reads MNHEY; CDR2 reads SMNVEV (reference sequence). DNA of the CDR3: TGTGCCAGCAGTTGGGCCCCCCAAGAGACCCAGTACTTC. This sequence encodes CASSWAPQETQYF.

The rearrangement links TRBV19 to TRBJ2-4; 12 bases are shared with TRBD1. The length of the CDR3 is 15 residues. The germline CDR1 and CDR2 sequences are LNHDA and SQIVND (reference sequence). Germline trimming cut 7 bases from V and 8 bases from J; bases unmatched to any gene: 9. Here the CDR3 DNA reads TGTGCCAGTACTCCCGCGGGACAGGGGGCTTACATTCAGTACTTC. This encodes CASTPAGQGAYIQYF. The whole variable domain, filled in from reference TRBV19 and TRBJ2-4, reads DGGITQSPKYLFRKEGQNVTLSCEQNLNHDAMYWYRQDPGQGLRLIYYSQIVNDFQKGDIAEGYSVSREKKESFPLTVTSAQKNPTAFYLCASTPAGQGAYIQYFGAGTRLSVL.